These 25 T cell receptor beta chains share one sample of origin, sequenced in a study of PD-1 blockade in classical Hodgkin lymphoma. All patients experienced relapse after autologous stem cell transplantation, and brentuximab vedotin exposure was variable. Sequencing was performed with immunoSEQ multiplex PCR; in TCRdb, only in-frame clones are kept and a portion is missing. The table lists about 43,000 clones, 65% to 85% of them singletons. Sequencing was performed on peripheral blood mononuclear cells (PBMCs), taken before the second cycle of nivolumab. Every receptor here comes from a human donor with classical Hodgkin lymphoma.

V usage is TRBV5-4 and J usage is TRBJ1-2; tentatively, D is TRBD1 (6 bases). Trimming removed 0 bases from V and 6 bases from J, with 12 bases in between. The V gene's germline CDR1 is SGHNT and CDR2 YYREEE (reference sequence). This CDR3 is built from 14 residues. The CDR3 DNA reads as TGTGCCAGCAGCTTGGCCAGGGGACGAGATGGCTACACCTTC. This codes for CASSLARGRDGYTF.

The rearrangement links TRBV9 to TRBJ2-7; 10 bases fit TRBD1. J was trimmed by 4 bases and V by 4 bases; bases with no gene match: 11. In germline, CDR1 is SGDLS, CDR2 YYNGEE. The CDR3 length is 16 residues. Here the CDR3 reads CASSSAGTGVGYEQYF. The CDR3, as DNA: TGTGCCAGCAGCTCCGCGGGGACAGGGGTCGGGTACGAGCAGTACTTC.

This clone was counted at least ten times. This rearrangement joins TRBV5-4 to TRBJ2-1; 10 bases match TRBD2. Germline trimming cut 4 bases from V and 6 bases from J; bases unmatched to any gene: 10. CDR3 length: 16 residues. Germline CDR1 SGHNT, CDR2 YYREEE (reference sequence). The CDR3 loop is CASSADLAGVSNEQFF. Here the CDR3 DNA reads TGTGCCAGCAGCGCGGACCTAGCGGGAGTCAGCAATGAGCAGTTCTTC.

V and J are TRBV4-2 and TRBJ2-2, with D unresolved. This CDR3 is 11 amino acids long. Germline CDR1 and CDR2: LGHNA and YNFKEQ. The germline V and J ends were trimmed by 8 bases and 3 bases, with 4 bases remaining between them. The CDR3 spells CASGDTGELFF. DNA of the CDR3: TGTGCCAGCGGGGACACCGGGGAGCTGTTTTTT.

This clone is categorized as medium-sized. The rearrangement uses TRBV7-2 and TRBJ1-6; D perhaps matches TRBD1 (6 bases). This CDR3 is 15 amino acids long. The V end was cut by 5 bases, the J end by 5 bases, with 13 bases between. CDR1 SGHTA and CDR2 FQGNSA come from the germline V gene. DNA for the CDR3: TGTGCCAGCAGCCTCCCGGGGGGCGATAATTCACCCCTCCACTTT. Encoded protein: CASSLPGGDNSPLHF.

The chain employs TRBV6-1 and TRBJ1-5, with D unresolved. Germline V gene lookup returns CDR1 MNHNS and CDR2 SASEGT. CDR3 length: 14 residues. Trimming shortened V by 7 bases and J by 5 bases, and 15 bases separated the two germline ends. The CDR3 here is CASTVSGRHQPQHF. In DNA, the CDR3 is TGTGCCAGCACAGTATCCGGGAGGCATCAGCCCCAGCATTTT.

The rearrangement joins TRBV15 to TRBJ1-5, with a weak D call TRBD1 (5 bases). Germline loops: CDR1 LNHNV, CDR2 YYDKDF (reference sequence). Between the trimmed V and J ends, which lost 0 bases and 3 bases, there was a span of 9 bases. This CDR3 region has 15 residues. The CDR3: CATSRDGGYNQPQHF. CDR3 nucleotide sequence: TGTGCCACCAGCAGAGATGGGGGATACAATCAGCCCCAGCATTTT.

The chain has TRBV7-9 and TRBJ2-7; a possible D gene is TRBD1 (6 bases). This CDR3 is built from 14 residues. The germline CDR1 and CDR2 sequences are SEHNR and FQNEAQ (reference sequence). The V and J ends lost 5 bases and 0 bases respectively, with 11 bases between them. CDR3 in DNA: TGTGCCAGCAGCCCTACAGGGATCTCCTACGAGCAGTACTTC. The encoded protein is CASSPTGISYEQYF.

This chain connects TRBV28 to TRBJ2-7; 9 nucleotides agree with TRBD2. The CDR3 loop spans 15 amino acids. The ends lost 3 bases at V and 3 bases at J; junction bases unmatched: 6. Germline loops: CDR1 MDHEN, CDR2 SYDVKM. CDR3 coding DNA: TGTGCCAGCAGTTTTTTAGCGGGAGTGGTCTACGAGCAGTACTTC. Its protein product is CASSFLAGVVYEQYF.

The gene calls are TRBV5-6 and TRBJ1-1; D is unclear. The germline V gene has CDR1 SGHDT and CDR2 YYEEEE. This CDR3 contains 13 residues. Trimming took off 2 bases at V and 1 base at J, with 6 bases between the two ends. CDR3 nucleotide sequence: TGTGCCAGCAGCTTCGCAGGGAACACTGAAGCTTTCTTT. Its translation is CASSFAGNTEAFF.

This chain uses TRBV28 with TRBJ2-7; D is perhaps TRBD1 (6 bases). V gave up 3 bases and J gave up 0 bases, with 18 bases separating them. The germline V gene has CDR1 MDHEN and CDR2 SYDVKM. The CDR3 is 17 amino acids. The CDR3 protein is CASSFGGGLSFSYEQYF. The CDR3 nucleotides are TGTGCCAGCAGTTTTGGGGGCGGGTTGAGTTTCTCCTACGAGCAGTACTTC.

A few counts support this clone. The rearrangement joins TRBV9 to TRBJ1-2; 7 bases map to TRBD1. CDR3 length: 15 amino acids. Trimming removed 0 bases from V and 8 bases from J; junction bases left unmatched: 10. CDR1 and CDR2 from the germline V gene are SGDLS and YYNGEE. The CDR3 protein is CASSVGEGAIRGYTF. CDR3 DNA: TGTGCCAGCAGCGTAGGAGAGGGGGCAATTAGAGGCTACACCTTC. The entire variable domain, with the rest obtained from reference TRBV9 and TRBJ1-2, is as follows: DSGVTQTPKHLITATGQRVTLRCSPRSGDLSVYWYQQSLDQGLQFLIQYYNGEERAKGNILERFSAQQFPDLHSELNLSSLELGDSALYFCASSVGEGAIRGYTFGSGTRLTVV.

This chain joins TRBV27 and TRBJ2-7; no firm D call. Trimming pared 2 bases from V and 5 bases from J, leaving 7 bases between. Germline V gene sequence: CDR1 MNHEY, CDR2 SMNVEV (reference sequence). The CDR3 length is 12 residues. CDR3 in DNA: TGTGCCAGCAGTTTAATGGGGAACGAGCAGTACTTC. Translated: CASSLMGNEQYF.

This chain connects TRBV23-1 to TRBJ2-7; D gene uncertain. TRBV23-1 belongs to the ORF category, with a function that is uncertain. This CDR3 region has 15 residues. The V end was cut by 6 bases, the J end by 2 bases, with 17 bases between. For the CDR3, the DNA is TGCGCCAGCAGCCACGACTTTCTAGTAGCCTACGAGCAGTACTTC. This translates into CASSHDFLVAYEQYF.

The V and J genes are TRBV27 and TRBJ1-1; D uncertain. The CDR3 covers 15 residues. V dropped 6 bases and J dropped 4 bases, with 18 bases sitting between them. CDR1 and CDR2 from the germline V gene are MNHEY and SMNVEV (reference sequence). The CDR3 bases are TGTGCCAGCAGCTCCCCTCGGGCTGCTATCACTGAAGCTTTCTTT. Translation gives CASSSPRAAITEAFF.

The rearrangement links TRBV2 to TRBJ1-2; D unclear. The CDR3 is 12 amino acids. Deletions cut 5 bases from V and 5 bases from J, with 9 bases between. Per germline, CDR1 SNHLY and CDR2 FYNNEI. The CDR3 region is CASSPRRYGYTF. The CDR3 coding sequence is TGTGCCAGCAGTCCACGGCGATATGGCTACACCTTC.

The rearrangement links TRBV7-2 to TRBJ2-5, with TRBD2 matching 16 bases. CDR3 length equals 17 residues. J lost 5 bases, V lost 8 bases, and 11 bases had no gene match. Germline loops: CDR1 SGHTA, CDR2 FQGNSA. In nucleotides, the CDR3 is TGTGCCAGCTTGGGACTAGCGGGGGGGCGTTCCATGGAGACCCAGTACTTC. Encoded protein: CASLGLAGGRSMETQYF.

This clone was seen a few times. The same CDR3 is also encoded by other DNA sequences in this sample. The CDR3 nucleotides read TGTGCCAGCAGTGAAGATAGAACTAACTATGGCTACACCTTC. Translating gives CASSEDRTNYGYTF. This chain uses TRBV2 with TRBJ1-2; D is undetermined. Trimming took 1 base from V and 0 from J, leaving 6 bases between them. The CDR3 runs 14 residues. The germline V gene encodes CDR1 SNHLY and CDR2 FYNNEI.

For this clone: At the DNA level, this CDR3 is encoded by other sequences in the same sample as well. The chain employs TRBV6-5 and TRBJ1-1; TRBD1 might be the D (5 bases). CDR3 length: 15 amino acids. Germline V gene sequence: CDR1 MNHEY, CDR2 SVGAGI. Deletions cut 0 bases from V and 0 bases from J, with 8 bases between. CDR3: CASSYSGVMNTEAFF. The CDR3 DNA reads TGTGCCAGCAGTTACTCGGGGGTCATGAACACTGAAGCTTTCTTT.

The chain combines TRBV4-3 with TRBJ1-2; 8 positions match TRBD1. From germline, CDR1 is LGHNA and CDR2 YSLEER. CDR3 length equals 17 residues. V dropped 1 base and J dropped 2; count of bases not matched to a gene: 9. CDR3 coding DNA: TGCGCCAGCAGCCAAGGTGCAACAGGGGGAGCCAACTATGGCTACACCTTC. Translated, it gives CASSQGATGGANYGYTF.

The rearrangement uses TRBV7-2 and TRBJ2-6; 8 bases are a match to TRBD1. Per germline, CDR1 SGHTA and CDR2 FQGNSA. V shed 7 bases and J 4 bases; nucleotides not matched to a gene: 6. The CDR3 runs to 15 residues. CDR3 DNA: TGTGCCAGCACCCGACAGGGGTCCGGGGCCAACGTCCTGACTTTC. This encodes CASTRQGSGANVLTF.

The chain joins TRBV5-4 to TRBJ2-3; D is uncertain. The germline V gene encodes CDR1 SGHNT and CDR2 YYREEE (reference sequence). V was clipped by 2 bases and J by 0 bases, with 10 bases between them. This CDR3 region has 15 residues. This CDR3 is CASSFGDESTDTQYF. DNA for the CDR3: TGTGCCAGCAGCTTTGGGGATGAGAGCACAGATACGCAGTATTTT.

The rearrangement links TRBV5-1 to TRBJ1-4; D is ambiguous. CDR3 length equals 16 residues. The V gene lost 1 base and the J gene lost 7 bases, with 17 bases spanning the gap. Germline assignment: CDR1 SGHRS and CDR2 YFSETQ. Here the CDR3 DNA reads TGCGCCAGCAGCTTGTCCCTTGAGGGTTTAGGTGAAAAACTGTTTTTT. This sequence encodes CASSLSLEGLGEKLFF.

CDR3 protein: CASSPTQGHYGYTF. In DNA, the CDR3 is TGTGCCAGCAGCCCTACGCAGGGTCACTATGGCTACACCTTC. J is TRBJ1-2 and V is TRBV14; the D gene is possibly TRBD1 (5 bases). Germline V gene lookup returns CDR1 SGHDN and CDR2 FVKESK. This CDR3 region has 14 residues. Deletions cut 4 bases from V and 3 bases from J, with 12 bases between. The full variable domain, rest sourced from reference TRBV14 and TRBJ1-2, is EAGVTQFPSHSVIEKGQTVTLRCDPISGHDNLYWYRRVMGKEIKFLLHFVKESKQDESGMPNNRFLAERTGGTYSTLKVQPAELEDSGVYFCASSPTQGHYGYTFGSGTRLTVV.

This clone has a single count. This chain uses TRBV6-5 with TRBJ2-7; 8 bases match TRBD2. Germline assignment: CDR1 MNHEY and CDR2 SVGAGI. V lost 2 bases, J lost 4 bases, and 7 bases stayed unmatched. This CDR3 region has 15 residues. CDR3 sequence: CASSYSSSGTYEQYF. CDR3 nucleotides: TGTGCCAGCAGTTACAGTAGTAGCGGGACTTACGAGCAGTACTTC.